Described below is a single T cell receptor beta chain sequence and its context. As yet, its antigen is unknown. Data came from immunoSEQ multiplex PCR; TCRdb stores just in-frame clones and leaves some out. The sample has about 58,000 clones; about 87% are singletons. The sample comes from a study of OX40 agonist ivuxolimab in advanced cancers. Study results and caveats: Averaged across samples, CD8+ T cells carried more expanded clones than CD4+ did.

The CDR3 loop spans 14 amino acids. V lost 0 bases, J lost 2 bases, and 0 bases stayed unmatched. The germline CDR1 and CDR2 sequences are SGHAT and FQNNGV. The receptor's source is an adult with an advanced solid tumor such as melanoma, head and neck, liver or kidney cancer. The sequencing here drew on CD4+ or CD8+ T cells sorted from blood, taken in a trial of the OX40 agonist ivuxolimab. The chain has TRBV11-2 and TRBJ2-7; 8 positions match TRBD2. The CDR3 sequence: CASSLEREAYEQYF. The CDR3 nucleotides read TGTGCCAGCAGCTTAGAGCGGGAGGCCTACGAGCAGTACTTC.